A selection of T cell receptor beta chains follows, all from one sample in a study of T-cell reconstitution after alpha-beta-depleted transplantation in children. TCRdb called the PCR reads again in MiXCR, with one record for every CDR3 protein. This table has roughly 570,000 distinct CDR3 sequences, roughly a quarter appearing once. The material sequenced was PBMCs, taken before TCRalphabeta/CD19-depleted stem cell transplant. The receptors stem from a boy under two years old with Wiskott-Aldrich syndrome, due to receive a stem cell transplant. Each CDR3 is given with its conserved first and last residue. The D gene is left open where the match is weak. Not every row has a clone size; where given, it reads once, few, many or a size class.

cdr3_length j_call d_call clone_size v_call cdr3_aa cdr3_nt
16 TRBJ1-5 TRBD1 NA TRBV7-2 CASSSGTGVGNQPQHF TGTGCCAGCAGCTCGGGGACAGGGGTGGGCAATCAGCCCCAGCATTTT
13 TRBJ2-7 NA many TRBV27 CASRRTSSYEQYF TGTGCCAGCCGACGGACTTCCTCCTACGAGCAGTACTTC
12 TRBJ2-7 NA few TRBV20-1 CSAPDNNYEQYF TGCAGTGCACCGGACAATAACTACGAGCAGTACTTC
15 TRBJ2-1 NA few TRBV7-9 CASSLDTAARYEQFF TGTGCCAGCAGCTTAGATACAGCGGCCAGGTATGAGCAGTTCTTC
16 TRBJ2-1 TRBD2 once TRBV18 CASSPLAALSYNEQFF TGTGCCAGCTCACCTCTAGCGGCCCTCTCCTACAATGAGCAGTTCTTC
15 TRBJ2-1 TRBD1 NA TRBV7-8 CASSLLTGDHNEQFF TGTGCCAGCAGCCTCCTTACAGGGGATCACAATGAGCAGTTCTTC
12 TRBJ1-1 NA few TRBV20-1 CSANQDGPEAFF TGCAGTGCTAACCAGGACGGCCCCGAAGCTTTCTTT
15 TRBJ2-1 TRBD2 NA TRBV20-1 CSALSRREGNNEQFF TGCAGTGCCCTAAGCAGGCGGGAGGGAAACAATGAGCAGTTCTTC
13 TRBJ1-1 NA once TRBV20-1 CSGSGPPNTEAFF TGCAGTGGCTCAGGGCCTCCGAACACTGAAGCTTTCTTT
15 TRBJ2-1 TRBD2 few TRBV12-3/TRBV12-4 CASSFPAGGHNEQFF TGTGCCAGCAGTTTCCCAGCGGGAGGGCACAATGAGCAGTTCTTC
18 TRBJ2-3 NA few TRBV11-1 CASSLAGPQHWATDTQYF TGTGCCAGCAGCTTAGCGGGACCCCAACATTGGGCCACAGATACGCAGTATTTT
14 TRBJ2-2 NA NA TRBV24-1 CSTRSLANTGELFF TGTTCCACCAGGTCGCTAGCGAACACCGGGGAGCTGTTTTTT
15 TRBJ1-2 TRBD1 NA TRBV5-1 CASSLTGQGKGGYTF TGCGCCAGCAGCCTCACGGGACAGGGGAAAGGGGGCTACACCTTC
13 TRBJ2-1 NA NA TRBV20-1 CSASIALYNEQFF TGCAGTGCTAGTATAGCGCTGTACAATGAGCAGTTCTTC
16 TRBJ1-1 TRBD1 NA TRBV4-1 CASSLGQGAFHTEAFF TGCGCCAGCAGCCTAGGACAGGGGGCATTCCACACTGAAGCTTTCTTT
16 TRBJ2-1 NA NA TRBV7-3 CASSLNPTTRYNEQFF TGTGCCAGCAGCTTAAACCCGACCACTAGGTACAATGAGCAGTTCTTC
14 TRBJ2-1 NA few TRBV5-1 CASSLSRGGNEQFF TGCGCCAGCAGCTTGAGTAGGGGTGGGAATGAGCAGTTCTTC
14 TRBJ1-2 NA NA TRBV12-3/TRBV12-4 CASSFLGGNYGYTF TGTGCCAGCAGTTTCCTGGGGGGGAACTATGGCTACACCTTC
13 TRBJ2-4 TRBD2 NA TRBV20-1 CSARAGGANIQYF TGCAGTGCTAGAGCGGGAGGCGCAAACATTCAGTACTTC
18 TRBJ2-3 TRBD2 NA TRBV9 CASSGTSGSSLLPDTQYF TGTGCCAGCAGCGGGACTAGCGGTTCCTCCCTTTTGCCAGATACGCAGTATTTT
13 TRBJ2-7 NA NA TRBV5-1 CASSDGLKYEQYF TGCGCCAGCAGCGACGGACTTAAATACGAGCAGTACTTC
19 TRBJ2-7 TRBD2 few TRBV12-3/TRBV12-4 CASSLSVRLAGEESYEQYF TGTGCCAGCAGTTTGAGTGTTCGACTAGCGGGAGAAGAGTCCTACGAGCAGTACTTC
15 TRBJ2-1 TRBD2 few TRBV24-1 CATSETSGERNEQFF TGTGCCACCAGTGAAACTAGCGGGGAGAGGAATGAGCAGTTCTTC
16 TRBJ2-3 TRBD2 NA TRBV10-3 CAISESGLAATDTQYF TGTGCCATCAGTGAGTCAGGACTAGCGGCGACAGATACGCAGTATTTT
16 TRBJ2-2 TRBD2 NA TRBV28 CASSLYPGRQVGELFF TGTGCCAGCAGTTTATACCCCGGGAGGCAGGTTGGGGAGCTGTTTTTT
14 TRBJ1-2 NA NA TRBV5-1 CASSLGSWGYGYTF TGCGCCAGCAGCTTGGGGAGTTGGGGCTATGGCTACACCTTC
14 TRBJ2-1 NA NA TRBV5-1 CASSFKQGSDEQFF TGCGCCAGCAGCTTTAAACAGGGCTCGGATGAGCAGTTCTTC
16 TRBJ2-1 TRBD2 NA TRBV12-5 CASGYTGLAVNNEQFF TGTGCTAGTGGTTACACGGGACTAGCGGTTAACAATGAGCAGTTCTTC